The clone carrying this T cell receptor beta chain has a count of ten or more. Its antigen is unknown. This sample was included in a study of molecular identifiers for immune sequencing clone quantification. About the study: Five aliquots were made in replicates from the RNA of about 20,000 or 100,000 naive CD8 cells, and four were sequenced.

Broader study findings: The share of molecules held by clones above 20 RNA copies was over 99% in effector cells and under 1% in naive cells. Molecules of identical TCR sharing a barcode could underestimate highly expanded clone sizes. Jurkat TCR RNA spiked in from one cell could reportedly be detected among about a million naive cells.

TCRdb used MiXCR to reprocess the PCR reads, holding one entry per CDR3 protein. The sample has 70,000 to 90,000 distinct CDR3 sequences, over 20% seen once. V gave up 3 bases and J gave up 3 bases; unmatched junction bases: 5. The CDR3 is 14 amino acids. Germline V gene sequence: CDR1 DFQATT, CDR2 SNEGSKA (reference sequence). The sequence was collected from a human donor in good health. Some libraries in this study had Jurkat cell RNA spiked in. The sequenced sample consisted of naive CD8+ T cells from blood, with Jurkat cell RNA spiked in. Subset specified: FACS-sorted CD8+CD4-CCR7+CD45RA+ naive T cells. The V gene is TRBV20-1, the J gene TRBJ2-7; TRBD2 agrees at 10 bases. The CDR3 region has the DNA TGCAGTGCTAGGCTGCTAGCGGGAGACTACGAGCAGTACTTC. Translation: CSARLLAGDYEQYF.